These 18 T cell receptor beta chains came from one sample sequenced in a study of beta chain features in type 1 diabetes. The investigators reverse transcribed all of the isolated RNA, so they sequenced expressed TCRB transcripts. Sequencing used immunoSEQ multiplex PCR; TCRdb keeps in-frame clones, though not all of them. Of around 400,000 clones listed, 10% to 15% are singletons. Sequenced material: naive CD4+ T cells from blood. These receptors originate from a young man in good health.

This chain links TRBV28 with TRBJ2-7; possible D gene TRBD2, 5 bases. V dropped 3 bases and J dropped 4 bases, with 16 bases sitting between them. The CDR3 is made up of 15 amino acids. CDR1 and CDR2 (germline): MDHEN, SYDVKM. The CDR3 nucleotides are TGTGCCAGCAGTTTGACGAGCGGCCCTTCGTACGAGCAGTACTTC. Its translation: CASSLTSGPSYEQYF.

A few counts support this clone. The chain links TRBV18 to TRBJ2-7; 14 bases agree with TRBD2. This CDR3 comprises 16 residues. Trimming cost V 6 bases and J 3 bases; bases outside gene matches: 7. Germline CDR1 reads KGHSH; CDR2 reads LQKENI. CDR3 nucleotide sequence: TGTGCCAGCTCGCTACAGACTAGCGGGGGGGGCTACGAGCAGTACTTC. It codes for CASSLQTSGGGYEQYF. The complete variable domain, with remaining parts taken from reference TRBV18 and TRBJ2-7, reads NAGVMQNPRHLVRRRGQEARLRCSPMKGHSHVYWYRQLPEEGLKFMVYLQKENIIDESGMPKERFSAEFPKEGPSILRIQQVVRGDSAAYFCASSLQTSGGGYEQYFGPGTRLTVT.

The chain couples TRBV6-6 to TRBJ1-5; 8 bases fit TRBD1. The ends lost 6 bases at V and 0 bases at J; junction bases unmatched: 4. The CDR3 loop spans 15 amino acids. Germline CDR1 is MNHNY and CDR2 is SVGAGI (reference sequence). CDR3 DNA sequence: TGTGCCAGCAGGACCGGACAGGGTAGCAATCAGCCCCAGCATTTT. Protein product: CASRTGQGSNQPQHF.

This chain joins TRBV6-1 and TRBJ2-1; 7 bases agree with TRBD2. Trimming removed 6 bases from V and 9 bases from J; junction bases left unmatched: 14. Germline V gene lookup returns CDR1 MNHNS and CDR2 SASEGT. This CDR3 has 15 residues. CDR3 residues: CASRAGDSRDPEQFF. The CDR3 nucleotides read TGTGCCAGCAGGGCGGGGGACTCGAGGGATCCTGAGCAGTTCTTC.

The V and J genes are TRBV28 and TRBJ1-5, with a possible D match to TRBD1 (5 bases). The CDR3 totals 15 residues. Deletions cut 5 bases from V and 5 bases from J, with 16 bases between. Germline-derived CDR1 and CDR2 are MDHEN and SYDVKM. CDR3 sequence reads: CASSKRDGGHQPQHF. For the CDR3, the DNA is TGTGCCAGCAGTAAACGGGACGGGGGACATCAGCCCCAGCATTTT.

This clone came up many times. The CDR3 region is CASSSNREKLFF. Written as DNA, the CDR3 is TGTGCCAGCAGCTCCAACAGGGAAAAACTGTTTTTT. This chain connects TRBV7-9 to TRBJ1-4; a weak D match, TRBD1 (5 bases). There are 12 residues in the CDR3. Deletions cut 4 bases from V and 8 bases from J, with 8 bases between. Per the germline V gene, CDR1 is SEHNR and CDR2 is FQNEAQ (reference sequence).

The V gene is TRBV28, the J gene TRBJ2-1, with 12 bases matching TRBD2. V lost 5 bases, J lost 9 bases, and 8 bases stayed unmatched. This CDR3 contains 15 residues. The germline V gene encodes CDR1 MDHEN and CDR2 SYDVKM. The CDR3 bases are TGTGCCAGCAGTCCCCCGGGACTAGCGGGTGGTGAGCAGTTCTTC. Translating gives CASSPPGLAGGEQFF.

The chain couples TRBV19 to TRBJ2-5; TRBD2 matches 9 bases. V trimming: 4 bases; J trimming: 5 bases; junction bases outside the gene matches: 14. The germline V gene has CDR1 LNHDA and CDR2 SQIVND (reference sequence). The CDR3 is made up of 17 amino acids. CDR3: CASSTPIAGATVETQYF. DNA of the CDR3: TGTGCCAGTAGTACCCCGATAGCGGGAGCAACCGTCGAGACCCAGTACTTC.

The chain uses TRBV6-5 and TRBJ2-3; 7 nucleotides agree with TRBD2. V trimming: 6 bases; J trimming: 5 bases; junction bases outside the gene matches: 5. CDR3 size: 13 residues. Germline CDR1 MNHEY, CDR2 SVGAGI. CDR3 amino acids: CASRLPGGDTQYF. The CDR3 DNA reads as TGTGCCAGCAGGCTCCCGGGGGGAGATACGCAGTATTTT.

This chain uses TRBV5-8 with TRBJ2-7; 9 bases line up with TRBD2. The CDR3 extends over 14 amino acids. Per germline, CDR1 SGHTS and CDR2 YDEGEE. J gave up 4 bases and V 5 bases, and 7 bases lay outside the gene matches. CDR3 sequence reads: CASRVAGESYEQYF. The DNA of the CDR3 is TGTGCCAGCAGGGTAGCGGGAGAGTCTTACGAGCAGTACTTC. Filled out from reference TRBV5-8 and TRBJ2-7, the complete variable domain reads EAGVTQSPTHLIKTRGQQATLRCSPISGHTSVYWYQQALGLGLQFLLWYDEGEERNRGNFPPRFSGRQFPNYSSELNVNALELEDSALYLCASRVAGESYEQYFGPGTRLTVT.

This clone was detected only once. This chain links TRBV28 with TRBJ1-2, with D uncertain. This CDR3 is built from 16 residues. Trimming left V 4 bases short and J 2 bases short, with 17 bases between. CDR1 and CDR2 (germline): MDHEN, SYDVKM. CDR3 amino acids: CASSSRSGLENYGYTF. Written as DNA, the CDR3 is TGTGCCAGCAGTTCTCGGAGCGGGTTGGAAAACTATGGCTACACCTTC.

This clone was seen only a few times. The chain carries TRBV7-2 and TRBJ2-3; D uncertain. Germline V gene data show CDR1 as SGHTA and CDR2 as FQGNSA. V was clipped by 5 bases and J by 6 bases, with 9 bases between them. The CDR3 has 12 amino acids. The CDR3 spells CASSPTRDTQYF. The CDR3 bases are TGTGCCAGCAGCCCCACCCGGGATACGCAGTATTTT.

This sequence joins TRBV10-3 and TRBJ1-1; tentatively, D is TRBD1 (6 bases). Between the trimmed V and J ends, which lost 6 bases and 1 base, there was a span of 15 bases. Germline CDR1 reads ENHRY; CDR2 reads SYGVKD. This CDR3 is 15 amino acids long. CDR3 in DNA: TGTGCCATCAGCGAGAGGGAGACAGGGAACACTGAAGCTTTCTTT. Protein product: CAISERETGNTEAFF.

This clone appeared once. This same CDR3 is encoded by further DNA sequences in the sample. CDR3 region: CASSVSGSYGYTF. CDR3 bases: TGTGCCAGCAGCGTAAGCGGGTCCTATGGCTACACCTTC. This chain uses TRBV9 with TRBJ1-2, with no clear D. V was pared by 1 base and J by 4 bases, with 8 bases between. Per germline, CDR1 SGDLS and CDR2 YYNGEE. This CDR3 is built from 13 residues.

The gene calls are TRBV30 and TRBJ1-2, with D maybe TRBD1 (6 bases). V was clipped by 4 bases and J by 7 bases, with 16 bases between them. The germline gives CDR1 GTSNPN, CDR2 SVGIG (reference sequence). The CDR3 consists of 13 residues. For the CDR3, the DNA is TGTGCCTGGAACAGGGTTTTTAGAGGTGGCTACACCTTC. This gives the protein CAWNRVFRGGYTF.

The chain combines TRBV19 with TRBJ1-2, with D uncertain. Germline lookup yields CDR1 LNHDA and CDR2 SQIVND (reference sequence). CDR3 length equals 13 residues. V was trimmed by 7 bases and J by 0 bases, leaving 9 bases between them. DNA of the CDR3: TGTGCCAGTACAGCCGGAGCTAACTATGGCTACACCTTC. This translates into CASTAGANYGYTF.

This clone was observed a few times. V usage is TRBV28 and J usage is TRBJ2-7; 7 positions match TRBD1. Trimming removed 7 bases from V and 5 bases from J; junction bases left unmatched: 8. Germline loops: CDR1 MDHEN, CDR2 SYDVKM. This CDR3 contains 13 residues. CDR3 residues: CASNQGQGDEQYF. The DNA for the CDR3 is TGTGCCAGCAACCAGGGGCAGGGGGACGAGCAGTACTTC.

This clone was found many times. V gene TRBV4-2 combines with J gene TRBJ2-1, with TRBD1 identical over 8 bases. In germline, CDR1 is LGHNA, CDR2 YNFKEQ. The CDR3 length is 16 residues. With V trimmed by 1 base and J by 4 bases, 6 bases remained unmatched. CDR3: CASSQVFRDRYNEQFF. CDR3 nucleotide sequence: TGTGCCAGCAGCCAAGTGTTCCGGGACAGGTACAATGAGCAGTTCTTC.